A single sample is the source of the 17 T cell receptor beta chains below, sequenced in a study of a mutant IDH1 vaccine in newly diagnosed glioma. Sequenced by immunoSEQ multiplex PCR; TCRdb stores in-frame clones only, minus some. The sample lists about 82,000 clones, approximately 85% seen once, with approximately 2.1% in the top ten. Antigens of these TCRs are unknown. As to time point: week 23, last vaccination. Each vaccine dose was 300 ug of mutant IDH1 20-mer peptide, with topical imiquimod. The material was PBMCs, obtained from a glioma patient whose treatment included an IDH1 peptide vaccine. Receptors were obtained from a man between 25 and 39 years old with glioma. Some clones in this sample may be carry-over from other donors' samples.

This rearrangement joins TRBV19 to TRBJ1-1; D not resolved. This CDR3 spans 13 amino acids. The germline V gene encodes CDR1 LNHDA and CDR2 SQIVND (reference sequence). V lost 5 bases and J 1 base, leaving 8 bases between the germline ends. DNA of the CDR3: TGTGCCAGTAGTGACGGGTCGAACACTGAAGCTTTCTTT. This codes for CASSDGSNTEAFF.

The gene calls are TRBV4-3 and TRBJ2-7, with D uncertain. CDR1 is LGHNA and CDR2 is YSLEER in the germline V gene. V shed 2 bases and J shed 5 bases, with 13 bases lying between them. The CDR3 is 14 residues long. CDR3 sequence (DNA): TGCGCCAGCAGCCAAACAAGAACCGGCCACGAGCAGTACTTC. Translation gives CASSQTRTGHEQYF.

This clone appeared once. The V gene is TRBV2, the J gene TRBJ1-2; tentatively, D is TRBD1 (5 bases). CDR1 and CDR2 from the germline V gene are SNHLY and FYNNEI. The CDR3 sequence is 14 residues long. Trimming shortened V by 1 base and J by 4 bases, and 10 bases separated the two germline ends. CDR3 coding DNA: TGTGCCAGCAGTGAAGACACCGGGGCCTATGGCTACACCTTC. This sequence encodes CASSEDTGAYGYTF.

This clone was seen once. This chain connects TRBV28 to TRBJ1-5, with D maybe TRBD1 (6 bases). The CDR3 runs to 15 residues. Germline values: CDR1 MDHEN, CDR2 SYDVKM. Trimming removed 2 bases at V and 6 bases at J, with 14 bases between. CDR3 sequence reads: CASSLQDSRSQPQHF. DNA for the CDR3: TGTGCCAGCAGTTTACAGGACAGTAGGAGTCAGCCCCAGCATTTT.

The chain links TRBV4-1 to TRBJ1-1, with D tentatively TRBD1 (5 bases). The CDR3 extends over 16 amino acids. Germline CDR1 is MGHRA and CDR2 is YSYEKL. V lost 3 bases and J lost 1, with 15 bases in between. CDR3 DNA sequence: TGCGCCAGCAGCCACACACCCGGACACACGAACACTGAAGCTTTCTTT. Amino acid sequence: CASSHTPGHTNTEAFF.

This rearrangement joins TRBV7-9 to TRBJ2-7; perhaps D is TRBD1 or TRBD2 (6 bases each). The CDR3 has 15 amino acids. Germline lookup yields CDR1 SEHNR and CDR2 FQNEAQ (reference sequence). V lost 4 bases, J lost 6 bases, and 19 bases lay in between. The CDR3 DNA reads TGTGCCAGCAGCTCCAGAGGGGGGTTGTTAGCCGAGCAGTACTTC. Its translation is CASSSRGGLLAEQYF.

This clone has more than one count but fewer than ten. An end of the junction does not agree with germline; a read error may underlie this. J is TRBJ1-1 and V is TRBV25-1; TRBD1 matches at 7 bases. The CDR3 loop spans 15 amino acids. The germline gives CDR1 MGHDK, CDR2 SYGVNS. The CDR3 loop reads CASSEIKGGNTEAFF. CDR3 DNA: TGTGCCAGTAGTGAAATTAAAGGGGGCAACACTGAAGCTTTCTTT.

The V gene is TRBV7-2, the J gene TRBJ2-5, with D possibly matching TRBD2 (5 bases). CDR1 and CDR2 (germline): SGHTA, FQGNSA. This CDR3 spans 16 amino acids. Trimming left V 1 base short and J 4 bases short, with 16 bases between. Here the CDR3 reads CASSLERRESRETQYF. CDR3 sequence (DNA): TGTGCCAGCAGCTTAGAGCGAAGGGAGAGCAGAGAGACCCAGTACTTC.

The CDR3 DNA follows: TGCGCCAGCAGCTTGGATGCTAGCGGGATCACAGATACGCAGTATTTT. It translates to CASSLDASGITDTQYF. This chain connects TRBV5-1 to TRBJ2-3; 9 positions agree with TRBD2. V was clipped by 0 bases and J by 2 bases; unmatched bases: 4. CDR3 length: 16 residues. Germline V gene lookup returns CDR1 SGHRS and CDR2 YFSETQ.

A single count supports this clone. The rearrangement joins TRBV5-1 to TRBJ2-7, with D possibly matching TRBD1 (5 bases). V gave up 8 bases and J gave up 3 bases, with 9 bases separating them. CDR1 SGHRS and CDR2 YFSETQ come from the germline V gene. This CDR3 is built from 11 residues. CDR3 DNA sequence: TGCGCCAGTAGACAGAACTACGAGCAGTACTTC. Amino acid sequence: CASRQNYEQYF.

This chain connects TRBV2 to TRBJ1-2; D is ambiguous. Germline V lookup: CDR1 SNHLY, CDR2 FYNNEI. Trimming shortened V by 4 bases and J by 6 bases, and 12 bases separated the two germline ends. The CDR3 contains 13 residues. CDR3 residues: CASSVTLVDGYTF. In DNA form, the CDR3 reads TGTGCCAGCAGTGTTACACTGGTGGATGGCTACACCTTC.

The gene calls are TRBV29-1 and TRBJ2-7; 7 bases align to TRBD2. CDR1 and CDR2 (germline): SQVTM, ANQGSEA. The CDR3 runs to 13 residues. Losses at the gene ends were 8 bases for V and 1 base for J; bases not matched to a gene: 8. CDR3: CSPEAGRSYEQYF. The DNA of the CDR3 is TGCAGCCCCGAAGCGGGAAGATCCTACGAGCAGTACTTC.

The V gene is TRBV5-6, the J gene TRBJ1-1, with D possibly TRBD1 on 5 matching bases. Between the trimmed V and J ends, which lost 0 bases and 4 bases, there was a span of 7 bases. CDR1 is SGHDT and CDR2 is YYEEEE in the germline V gene. This CDR3 contains 13 residues. CDR3 sequence: CASSLAGVTEAFF. CDR3 nucleotides: TGTGCCAGCAGCTTGGCGGGGGTCACTGAAGCTTTCTTT.

The V call is TRBV6-1, the J call TRBJ1-1; possibly TRBD1 for D (5 bases). Deletions cut 5 bases from V and 1 base from J, with 14 bases between. Per the germline V gene, CDR1 is MNHNS and CDR2 is SASEGT. CDR3 length: 15 residues. CDR3 sequence: CASSFTHGGNTEAFF. The CDR3 bases are TGTGCCAGCAGTTTTACCCATGGGGGGAACACTGAAGCTTTCTTT.

The chain has TRBV10-3 and TRBJ2-5; D could derive from TRBD1 or TRBD2 (5 bases each). Germline assignment: CDR1 ENHRY and CDR2 SYGVKD. The ends were cut back, 0 bases at V and 2 bases at J, with 19 bases in the middle. The CDR3 contains 18 residues. The CDR3 protein is CAISESGITGTVQETQYF. CDR3 sequence (DNA): TGTGCCATCAGTGAGTCAGGCATAACTGGGACGGTTCAAGAGACCCAGTACTTC.

The rearrangement uses TRBV5-6 and TRBJ1-1; TRBD1 is a possible D gene (5 bases). CDR3 length equals 15 residues. CDR1 is SGHDT and CDR2 is YYEEEE in the germline V gene. Trimming shortened V by 4 bases and J by 4 bases, and 17 bases separated the two germline ends. CDR3 sequence reads: CASSPYRAGGTEAFF. Written as DNA, the CDR3 is TGTGCCAGCAGCCCTTATAGGGCCGGGGGCACTGAAGCTTTCTTT.

The V call is TRBV6-4, the J call TRBJ2-7; possibly TRBD1 for D (5 bases). From germline, CDR1 is MRHNA and CDR2 SNTAGT. The V gene lost 0 bases and the J gene lost 5 bases, with 17 bases spanning the gap. The CDR3 length is 16 residues. CDR3 in amino acids: CASSDSQGRMWDEQYF. CDR3 bases: TGTGCCAGCAGTGACTCGCAGGGCCGAATGTGGGACGAGCAGTACTTC.